The TCR beta chain under discussion was sequenced for a study of response to subunit inactivated influenza vaccine. Regarding the study as a whole: The authors offered the suggestion that each seasonal influenza vaccination recruits few new T cells.

The V gene lost 3 bases and the J gene lost 3 bases, with 6 bases spanning the gap. There are 12 residues in the CDR3. TCRdb redid the calling of the RT-PCR reads with MiXCR, one entry per CDR3 protein. The sample gives some 600,000 distinct CDR3 sequences, approximately 15% of which show up once; around 7.6% is in the top ten. This clonotype showed up just a few times. Its target is not known. This TCR was recovered from a man aged 45 to 65 who received an inactivated influenza vaccine. The sample here was PBMCs from blood, taken roughly 2 weeks before vaccination. The chain joins TRBV12-3 or TRBV12-4 to TRBJ2-7; no definite D call. DNA of the CDR3: TGTGCCAGCAGTTTGAACGGCTACGAGCAGTACTTC. Its translation: CASSLNGYEQYF.